What follows is one T cell receptor (beta chain) and its context. V lost 6 bases to trimming and J lost 4 bases, with 12 bases between them. This CDR3 comprises 13 residues. This entry belongs to a study of control samples from healthy donors and cancer patients. Data came from immunoSEQ multiplex PCR; TCRdb stores just in-frame clones and leaves some out. The table has about 120,000 clones, around nine tenths seen once. The sequence derives from a man in his thirties or forties in good health. The chain couples TRBV12-3 or TRBV12-4 to TRBJ1-1; perhaps TRBD1 as D (5 bases). Sequenced sample: blood. DNA of the CDR3: TGTGCCAGCAGCGGGACGGCTACCACTGAAGCTTTCTTT. Amino acids: CASSGTATTEAFF.